Shown below are 20 T cell receptor beta chains from a single sample sequenced in a study of OX40 agonist ivuxolimab in advanced cancers. Assay used: immunoSEQ multiplex PCR; TCRdb lists only in-frame clones, some missing. The data show over 90,000 clones, around 90% seen once. The sequencing here drew on CD4+ or CD8+ T cells sorted from blood, taken in a trial of the OX40 agonist ivuxolimab. These receptors originate from an adult with an advanced solid tumor such as melanoma, head and neck, liver or kidney cancer.

This clone was seen just once. The CDR3 sequence: CASNPPGNTEAFF. The CDR3 coding sequence is TGTGCCAGCAACCCGCCTGGGAACACTGAAGCTTTCTTT. V is TRBV6-6 and J is TRBJ1-1; no clear D gene. Germline V gene sequence: CDR1 MNHNY, CDR2 SVGAGI (reference sequence). Trimming cost V 7 bases and J 1 base, with 10 bases left between them. The CDR3 runs to 13 residues.

This clone was seen a single time. The rearrangement links TRBV10-1 to TRBJ2-5; a possible D gene is TRBD2 (6 bases). With 2 bases removed from V and 4 bases from J, the gap between germline ends came to 14 bases. CDR3 length: 15 amino acids. From germline, CDR1 is WNHNN and CDR2 SYGVQD (reference sequence). In DNA form, the CDR3 reads TGCGCCAGCAGTGAGGGACCCAAGGAGGGAGAGACCCAGTACTTC. The encoded protein is CASSEGPKEGETQYF.

The chain uses TRBV9 and TRBJ2-1; D uncertain. CDR3 size: 18 residues. V was pared by 0 bases and J by 0 bases, with 16 bases between. Germline CDR1 reads SGDLS; CDR2 reads YYNGEE. The CDR3 spells CASSVEGGWASSYNEQFF. In nucleotides, the CDR3 is TGTGCCAGCAGCGTAGAGGGTGGATGGGCCAGCTCCTACAATGAGCAGTTCTTC.

The chain couples TRBV7-8 to TRBJ2-7; TRBD2 matches 14 bases. Germline V gene lookup returns CDR1 SGHVS and CDR2 FQNEAQ. CDR3 length equals 16 residues. Trimming cost V 3 bases and J 3 bases; bases outside gene matches: 4. In DNA form, the CDR3 reads TGTGCCAGCAGCTTCCGACTAGCGGGAGGGAGCTACGAGCAGTACTTC. This sequence encodes CASSFRLAGGSYEQYF.

V is TRBV10-2 and J is TRBJ2-1; 8 bases are shared with TRBD1. V lost 5 bases, J lost 5 bases, and 5 bases stayed unmatched. Germline V lookup: CDR1 WSHSY, CDR2 SAAADI. The CDR3 extends over 14 amino acids. The CDR3 is CASSFGTGNNEQFF. The CDR3 nucleotides are TGCGCCAGCAGTTTCGGGACAGGCAACAATGAGCAGTTCTTC.

The V gene is TRBV4-2, the J gene TRBJ2-1, with D possibly TRBD1 on 6 matching bases. CDR1 and CDR2 from the germline V gene are LGHNA and YNFKEQ. Trimming took 3 bases from V and 13 from J, leaving 28 bases between them. The CDR3 has 17 amino acids. CDR3 in DNA: TGTGCCAGCAGCCATCATACAGGGTCGGTTAAAGGGCCGGGTCAGTTCTTC. This codes for CASSHHTGSVKGPGQFF.

The DNA for the CDR3 is TGCGCCAGCAGCTTGGGGACTAGCGGGAGCAGCGAGCAGTACTTC. As protein: CASSLGTSGSSEQYF. This chain links TRBV5-1 with TRBJ2-7; 13 bases map to TRBD2. CDR3 length equals 15 residues. Germline CDR1 is SGHRS and CDR2 is YFSETQ. J was trimmed by 6 bases and V by 0 bases; bases with no gene match: 3. Full variable domain (remainder filled in from reference TRBV5-1 and TRBJ2-7): KAGVTQTPRYLIKTRGQQVTLSCSPISGHRSVSWYQQTPGQGLQFLFEYFSETQRNKGNFPGRFSGRQFSNSRSEMNVSTLELGDSALYLCASSLGTSGSSEQYFGPGTRLTVT.

The J gene is TRBJ2-7, the V gene TRBV6-1; D might be TRBD2 (5 bases). V was pared by 4 bases and J by 2 bases, with 9 bases between. The CDR3 runs to 13 residues. CDR1 MNHNS and CDR2 SASEGT come from the germline V gene. CDR3 bases: TGTGCCAGCAGTGTGACGGGGACCTACGAGCAGTACTTC. Protein product: CASSVTGTYEQYF.

The CDR3 nucleotides are TGTGCCAGCTCACCACGGGTGGAGGGGGGGGGTAATTCACCCCTCCACTTT. Protein: CASSPRVEGGGNSPLHF. The chain employs TRBV18 and TRBJ1-6; maybe TRBD1 (6 bases). CDR1 KGHSH and CDR2 LQKENI come from the germline V gene. CDR3 length: 17 amino acids. V was shortened by 1 base and J by 6 bases, with 16 bases between the two germline ends.

The V gene is TRBV28, the J gene TRBJ2-1; no firm D call. Germline V gene lookup returns CDR1 MDHEN and CDR2 SYDVKM. V was cut by 7 bases and J by 9 bases, with 10 bases left in between. The CDR3 spans 11 residues. DNA for the CDR3: TGTGCCAGCACCGGGTTTCGTGAGCAGTTCTTC. This translates into CASTGFREQFF.

The chain joins TRBV10-1 to TRBJ2-3, with D perhaps matching TRBD2 (6 bases). The germline V and J ends were trimmed by 2 bases and 4 bases, with 16 bases remaining between them. This CDR3 comprises 16 residues. Germline assignment: CDR1 WNHNN and CDR2 SYGVQD (reference sequence). The CDR3 bases are TGCGCCAGCAGTGAGAGGGGTAGCGGTTCTGCAGATACGCAGTATTTT. It specifies CASSERGSGSADTQYF.

This clone occurred once. The V call is TRBV30, the J call TRBJ1-2; D unresolved. There are 13 residues in the CDR3. Trimming stripped 6 bases from V and 0 bases from J, with 11 bases between. CDR1 and CDR2 (germline): GTSNPN, SVGIG (reference sequence). The CDR3, as DNA: TGTGCCTGCCTACCCGGAACTAACTATGGCTACACCTTC. Translating gives CACLPGTNYGYTF.

The J gene is TRBJ2-3, the V gene TRBV5-8; the D gene is possibly TRBD2 (5 bases). CDR3 size: 15 residues. The germline V and J ends were trimmed by 2 bases and 2 bases, with 12 bases remaining between them. The germline V gene encodes CDR1 SGHTS and CDR2 YDEGEE. The CDR3: CASSFAGLFTDTQYF. The CDR3 nucleotides read TGTGCCAGCAGCTTCGCTGGACTCTTCACAGATACGCAGTATTTT.

This chain links TRBV11-2 with TRBJ2-1; 8 nucleotides match TRBD1. Germline loops: CDR1 SGHAT, CDR2 FQNNGV. The junction had 9 bases not matched to a gene; V was cut back by 2 bases and J by 9 bases. The CDR3 sequence is 15 residues long. This CDR3 is CASSLSPQGASEQFF. The CDR3 DNA reads as TGTGCCAGCAGCTTAAGCCCGCAGGGGGCAAGTGAGCAGTTCTTC.

The chain recombines TRBV5-4 with TRBJ2-7, with D possibly matching TRBD2 (6 bases). There are 13 residues in the CDR3. CDR1 and CDR2 (germline): SGHNT, YYREEE (reference sequence). V lost 4 bases and J 3 bases, leaving 11 bases between the germline ends. The CDR3 DNA reads as TGTGCCAGCAGCCGGGGGAAGGGCTACGAGCAGTACTTC. Its translation: CASSRGKGYEQYF.

The chain carries TRBV27 and TRBJ1-4; D remains ambiguous. Per germline, CDR1 MNHEY and CDR2 SMNVEV (reference sequence). V was pared by 5 bases and J by 11 bases, with 9 bases between. The CDR3 consists of 11 residues. CDR3 in amino acids: CASSEGGKLFF. CDR3 bases: TGTGCCAGCAGTGAGGGTGGGAAACTGTTTTTT.

The chain joins TRBV7-3 to TRBJ2-2, with D possibly being TRBD1 or TRBD2 (5 bases each). There are 15 residues in the CDR3. Germline-derived CDR1 and CDR2 are SGHTA and FQGTGA. V was shortened by 1 base and J by 5 bases, with 11 bases between the two germline ends. The CDR3 DNA reads TGTGCCAGCAGCTTAAACGGGGCGGAAACCGGGGAGCTGTTTTTT. Protein product: CASSLNGAETGELFF.

The rearrangement joins TRBV28 to TRBJ2-7; D gene unclear. CDR1 is MDHEN and CDR2 is SYDVKM in the germline V gene. Trimming took off 2 bases at V and 5 bases at J, with 13 bases between the two ends. The CDR3 runs 14 residues. CDR3 nucleotides: TGTGCCAGCAGTTTAGTAAGGAAAGACCACGAGCAGTACTTC. It is translated as CASSLVRKDHEQYF.

The chain joins TRBV7-9 to TRBJ1-1, with TRBD1 matching over 7 bases. The CDR3 contains 15 residues. Trimming cost V 5 bases and J 4 bases; bases outside gene matches: 10. Germline V gene sequence: CDR1 SEHNR, CDR2 FQNEAQ (reference sequence). The CDR3 sequence: CASSTNRGSGTEAFF. CDR3 sequence (DNA): TGTGCCAGCAGCACCAACAGGGGTAGTGGCACTGAAGCTTTCTTT.

This clone has only one observation. The V gene is TRBV5-1, the J gene TRBJ2-1; D is undetermined. Trimming took 3 bases from V and 6 from J, leaving 16 bases between them. Per germline, CDR1 SGHRS and CDR2 YFSETQ. The CDR3 totals 15 residues. The CDR3 bases are TGCGCCAGCAGCTCCTACTTACGTTCTATCAATGAGCAGTTCTTC. Encoded protein: CASSSYLRSINEQFF.